These T cell receptor beta chains were read from a single sample in a study of blood T cell repertoires in COVID-19. Data came from immunoSEQ multiplex PCR; TCRdb stores just in-frame clones and leaves some out. Of 100,000 to 150,000 clones in the sample, around 89% were seen once. Sample: peripheral blood. These receptors all stem from a man aged 55 to 69 with COVID-19, enrolled during active disease. Both conserved end residues are part of each CDR3. D genes are given only for firm matches. Some rows mark clone size as missing; the rest say once, few, many or name a class of expanded clone.

clone_size	d_call	v_call	j_call	cdr3_aa	cdr3_nt
NA	TRBD2	TRBV5-1	TRBJ2-1	CASSLSGVKSNEQFF	TGCGCCAGCAGCCTCAGCGGGGTGAAGTCCAATGAGCAGTTCTTC
NA	TRBD1	TRBV27	TRBJ1-2	CASSLIGQGAGGYTF	TGTGCCAGCAGTTTAATAGGCCAGGGGGCTGGAGGCTACACCTTC
NA	NA	TRBV2	TRBJ1-1	CASRIQENTEAFF	TGTGCCAGCAGGATACAGGAGAACACTGAAGCTTTCTTT
NA	NA	TRBV11-3	TRBJ2-3	CASSQGGAYTDTQYF	TGTGCCAGCAGCCAGGGGGGCGCCTACACAGATACGCAGTATTTT
once	NA	TRBV6-5	TRBJ1-2	CASSYTSGGRYGYTF	TGTGCCAGCAGTTACACCTCTGGAGGGAGATATGGCTACACCTTC
NA	TRBD2	TRBV28	TRBJ2-7	CASSFFGGGGTSYEQYF	TGTGCCAGCAGTTTTTTCGGTGGGGGAGGGACTTCCTACGAGCAGTACTTC
NA	NA	TRBV6-6	TRBJ1-2	CASSYSYETYGYTF	TGTGCCAGCAGTTACTCCTACGAGACATATGGTTACACCTTC
NA	NA	TRBV7-3	TRBJ1-3	CASSTTLEGGNTIYF	TGTGCCAGCAGCACAACTTTAGAGGGAGGAAACACCATATATTTT
NA	NA	TRBV11-3	TRBJ1-3	CASSQNSGNTIYF	TGTGCCAGCAGCCAAAACTCTGGAAACACCATATATTTT
NA	NA	TRBV5-1	TRBJ1-4	CASSLTVTNEKLFF	TGCGCCAGCAGCTTGACAGTTACCAATGAAAAACTGTTTTTT
NA	TRBD1	TRBV30	TRBJ2-3	CAWEQGYTQYF	TGTGCCTGGGAACAGGGGTATACGCAGTATTTT
NA	NA	TRBV7-3	TRBJ2-3	CASSLISDTQYF	TGTGCCAGCAGCTTAATATCAGATACGCAGTATTTT
NA	TRBD1	TRBV10-3	TRBJ1-1	CAISDRGNTEAFF	TGTGCCATCTCCGACAGGGGTAACACTGAAGCTTTCTTT
NA	TRBD1	TRBV18	TRBJ2-7	CASSPRNAGTGIHEQYF	TGTGCCAGCTCACCACGCAATGCCGGGACAGGGATCCACGAGCAGTACTTC
NA	NA	TRBV7-8	TRBJ2-3	CASSLSDYTDTQYF	TGTGCCAGCAGCCTTAGTGACTACACAGATACGCAGTATTTT
NA	NA	TRBV19	TRBJ2-7	CASSLTSPGAYEQYF	TGTGCCAGTAGTCTTACCTCACCGGGGGCCTACGAGCAGTACTTC
NA	NA	TRBV6-1	TRBJ1-2	CASSERVGYTF	TGTGCCAGCAGTGAACGGGTTGGCTACACCTTC
NA	TRBD1	TRBV19	TRBJ1-1	CASSTGGGTEAFF	TGTGCCAGTTCGACAGGGGGCGGTACTGAAGCTTTCTTT
NA	TRBD1	TRBV23-1	TRBJ1-2	CASSQPRGVGGYGYTF	TGCGCCAGCAGTCAACCCAGGGGGGTTGGGGGCTATGGCTACACCTTC
NA	NA	TRBV6-6	TRBJ1-6	CASSRTRGNSPLHF	TGTGCCAGCAGTCGAACCCGGGGTAATTCACCCCTCCACTTT
NA	TRBD2	TRBV10-3	TRBJ2-3	CAISTGLAGTTDTQYF	TGTGCCATCAGTACGGGACTAGCGGGGACCACAGATACGCAGTATTTT
NA	NA	TRBV6-5	TRBJ1-5	CASSLRDQPQHF	TGTGCCAGCAGCCTACGGGATCAGCCCCAGCATTTT
NA	NA	TRBV10-2	TRBJ2-1	CASRKGTSNYNEQFF	TGCGCCAGCAGGAAAGGTACTAGCAACTACAATGAGCAGTTCTTC